These 11 T cell receptor beta chains were all obtained from the same sample, sequenced in a study of regulatory T cells in long-lasting Graves disease. The sample's time point: newly diagnosed GD, antithyroid drugs for less than 3 months. Extracted PBMC RNA gave rise to the TCR library. Building of the TCR beta libraries involved iRepertoire HTBI primers and Arm-PCR of CDR3 regions. TCRdb reprocessed the multiplex PCR reads with MiXCR, giving one entry per CDR3 protein. The table lists just over 600,000 distinct CDR3 sequences, about 16% of them singletons. The sample was also reused in another study, on T cells in Graves' hyperthyroidism and ophthalmopathy.

The sample was peripheral blood mononuclear cells (PBMCs), taken at new diagnosis, from a patient treated with antithyroid drugs. All receptors derive from a woman aged 25-40 years with Graves disease.

The sample holds many counts of this clonotype. The V and J genes are TRBV27 and TRBJ1-1; D remains ambiguous. This CDR3 is 12 amino acids long. Germline CDR1 and CDR2: MNHEY and SMNVEV (reference sequence). V was pared by 6 bases and J by 9 bases, with 14 bases between. The CDR3 sequence is CASSQLGEKAFF. The DNA for the CDR3 is TGTGCCAGCAGCCAACTCGGGGAGAAAGCTTTCTTT.

The sample holds many counts of this clonotype. The rearrangement links TRBV6-1 to TRBJ1-2; tentative D call: TRBD1 (6 bases). The CDR3 is made up of 16 amino acids. Germline lookup yields CDR1 MNHNS and CDR2 SASEGT. Trimming took 6 bases from V and 0 from J, leaving 17 bases between them. The CDR3 DNA sequence: TGTGCCAGCAGCCGCGGACAGCCAATGACTAACTATGGCTACACCTTC. It yields the protein CASSRGQPMTNYGYTF.

This clonotype was recorded at least ten times. The CDR3 protein is CASSRSGSEQYF. Here the CDR3 DNA reads TGTGCCAGCAGTCGATCAGGGTCCGAGCAGTACTTC. The V call is TRBV3-1, the J call TRBJ2-7; maybe TRBD1 (5 bases). This CDR3 has 12 residues. CDR1 and CDR2 from the germline V gene are LGHDT and YNNKEL (reference sequence). The V gene lost 6 bases and the J gene lost 6 bases, with 12 bases spanning the gap.

Regarding this clonotype: A read error may account for a junction end that differs from germline. The V and J genes are TRBV4-2 and TRBJ1-5, with TRBD1 matching over 7 bases. CDR1 and CDR2 (germline): LGHNA, YNFKEQ. The length of the CDR3 is 13 residues. The CDR3 bases are TGTGCCAGCACCCAAGGACAGGATCAGCCCCAGCATTTT. It translates to CASTQGQDQPQHF.

As regards this clonotype: A read error is the likely source, as a far larger clone sits one nucleotide away. The chain couples TRBV10-3 to TRBJ1-1, with 7 bases aligning to TRBD1. The CDR3 length is 15 residues. Germline V gene sequence: CDR1 ENHRY, CDR2 SYGVKD. The CDR3 sequence is CAISDATGRNAEAFF. CDR3 coding DNA: TGTGCCATCAGTGATGCGACAGGGCGGAACGCTGAAGCTTTCTTT.

This chain joins TRBV27 and TRBJ2-5; 10 bases map to TRBD2. The germline V gene encodes CDR1 MNHEY and CDR2 SMNVEV (reference sequence). After removal of 5 bases from V and 4 bases from J, the junction contained 10 bases not matched to a gene. The CDR3 runs 16 residues. In nucleotides, the CDR3 is TGTGCCAGCAGTCCCCTTCTAGCGGGAGTCGGAGAGACCCAGTACTTC. This translates into CASSPLLAGVGETQYF.

This clonotype was seen ten or more times. The chain recombines TRBV7-9 with TRBJ2-1; D not resolved. The CDR3 contains 14 residues. Looked up from germline, CDR1 is SEHNR and CDR2 is FQNEAQ (reference sequence). With 0 bases removed from V and 15 bases from J, the gap between germline ends came to 18 bases. The CDR3 nucleotides are TGTGCCAGCAGCTTAGCCTTTGCCGCTGCTATACTGTTCTTC. Protein product: CASSLAFAAAILFF.

This clonotype was detected ten times or more. The CDR3 DNA reads TGTGCCAGCAGCCCCGGGACAGGGAGAAGTCAGCCCCAGCATTTT. Translating it yields CASSPGTGRSQPQHF. This rearrangement joins TRBV7-9 to TRBJ1-5, with 9 bases aligning to TRBD1. CDR1 SEHNR and CDR2 FQNEAQ come from the germline V gene (reference sequence). With 5 bases clipped from V and 6 bases from J, the junction kept 8 bases outside the gene matches. The CDR3 has 15 residues.

Worth noting for this clonotype: A much larger clone differs by one base, so this may be a read error. The chain employs TRBV6-5 and TRBJ2-7, with D possibly TRBD2 on 7 matching bases. The CDR3 covers 14 residues. Germline CDR1 and CDR2: MNHEY and SVGAGI. This CDR3 is CASSYSEGDYEQCF. CDR3 DNA: TGTGCCAGCAGTTACTCGGAGGGGGACTACGAGCAGTGCTTC.

This clonotype was counted a few times. This chain links TRBV30 with TRBJ2-5, with unresolved D. Deletions cut 0 bases from V and 1 base from J, with 9 bases between. This CDR3 is built from 14 residues. The germline gives CDR1 GTSNPN, CDR2 SVGIG (reference sequence). The CDR3 DNA is TGTGCCTGGAGTGTGACCCAAACCCAAGAGACCCAGTACTTC. This sequence encodes CAWSVTQTQETQYF.

The CDR3 here is CASSSPDRGGNTIYF. The CDR3 DNA follows: TGTGCCAGCAGTTCCCCGGACAGGGGGGGGAACACCATATATTTT. This sequence joins TRBV12-3 or TRBV12-4 and TRBJ1-3, with TRBD1 matching over 10 bases. The CDR3 is 15 residues long. V lost 4 bases and J lost 7; bases outside the gene matches: 7.